This is a list of T cell receptor beta chains from one sample in a study of control samples from healthy donors and cancer patients. Using immunoSEQ multiplex PCR, the repertoire was profiled, and TCRdb retains in-frame clones only, with some absent. The sample gives 100,000 to 150,000 clones, approximately 92% of which show up once; about 2.3% is in the top ten. The sample taken for sequencing was blood. Receptors were obtained from a man aged 40-50 years in good health. Both conserved end residues are part of each CDR3. D genes are given only for firm matches. Where a row states a size, it is once, few, many or the class of an expanded clone; other rows omit it.

TRBV5-6,-,-,TRBJ2-1,14,TGTGCCAGCAGCCTGTGGTTTGAAGGGGGATTGCAGTTCTTC,CASSLWFEGGLQFF
TRBV18,few,TRBD1,TRBJ2-7,17,TGTGCCAGCTCCCGGGTGTGGCCGGGACAGGGTAATTACGAGCAGTACTTC,CASSRVWPGQGNYEQYF
TRBV11-2,-,-,TRBJ1-6,15,TGTGCCAGCAGCCGCGGGAGGGCTTATAATTCACCCCTCCACTTT,CASSRGRAYNSPLHF
TRBV5-1,once,-,TRBJ2-3,15,TGCGCCAGCAGCTCCGGGACATATCGGAAAGATACGCAGTATTTT,CASSSGTYRKDTQYF
TRBV10-3,-,-,TRBJ2-7,12,TGTGCCATCTCCTCAACAGACTACGAGCAGTACTTC,CAISSTDYEQYF
TRBV24-1,-,-,TRBJ1-2,11,TGTGCCACCAGTGATGGCTTTGGCTACACCTTC,CATSDGFGYTF
TRBV28,-,-,TRBJ1-5,13,TGTGCCAGCAGAAAGGGAAGATATCAGCCCCAGCATTTT,CASRKGRYQPQHF
TRBV5-5,-,-,TRBJ2-1,14,TGTGCCAGCAGCTTGGCCAGGGTTTACAATGAGCAGTTCTTC,CASSLARVYNEQFF
TRBV3-1/TRBV3-2,-,-,TRBJ1-1,13,TGTGCCAGCGCCGCGGCGAGGGACACTGAAGCTTTCTTT,CASAAARDTEAFF
TRBV5-1,-,TRBD2,TRBJ2-7,13,TGCGCCAGCAGCTTTAGGGAGGGCCACGAGCAGTACTTC,CASSFREGHEQYF
TRBV5-1,-,-,TRBJ2-1,13,TGCGCCAGCAGGGAGCCAGGGGTCAATGAGCAGTTCTTC,CASREPGVNEQFF
TRBV4-1,-,TRBD1,TRBJ1-3,15,TGCGCCAGCAGCCAAGGGACAGGCCGCGGAAACACCATATATTTT,CASSQGTGRGNTIYF
TRBV6-5,-,-,TRBJ2-1,14,TGTGCCAGCAGTTACGGCCAGGGGATCGATGAGCAGTTCTTC,CASSYGQGIDEQFF
TRBV5-4,-,TRBD1,TRBJ2-7,12,TGTGCCAGCAGCCGGGACAGCTACGAGCAGTACTTC,CASSRDSYEQYF
TRBV3-1/TRBV3-2,once,TRBD1,TRBJ1-6,14,TGTGCCAGCAGCCACAGGGGGGGAAATTCACCCCTCCACTTT,CASSHRGGNSPLHF
TRBV7-9,-,-,TRBJ2-5,13,TGTGCCAGCAGCCTCCTCGGGCAAGAGACCCAGTACTTC,CASSLLGQETQYF
TRBV2,-,TRBD1,TRBJ2-7,15,TGTGCCAGCAGACCGACAGGGTCCCTTCCCTACGAGCAGTACTTC,CASRPTGSLPYEQYF
TRBV6-5,-,-,TRBJ2-2,13,TGTGCCAGCAAGAACACAGGCGGCAGCGAGCTGTTTTTT,CASKNTGGSELFF
TRBV24-1,-,TRBD1,TRBJ1-3,16,TGTGCCACCAGTGATCGGACAGGGGAGTCTGGAAACACCATATATTTT,CATSDRTGESGNTIYF
TRBV27,once,-,TRBJ1-6,14,TGTGCCAGCAGTTTAGGGCAGGGCAATTCACCCCTCCACTTT,CASSLGQGNSPLHF
TRBV6-2/TRBV6-3,once,-,TRBJ2-3,16,TGTGCCAGCAGTTACTCTCAGGGTAGCTTTACAGATACGCAGTATTTT,CASSYSQGSFTDTQYF
TRBV29-1,-,TRBD2,TRBJ2-1,14,TGCAGCGTCAGGACGGGGGGGCTCTACAATGAGCAGTTCTTC,CSVRTGGLYNEQFF
TRBV2,few,-,TRBJ2-2,14,TGTGCCAGCAGTGAATTACAGGGAGCCGGGGAGCTGTTTTTT,CASSELQGAGELFF
TRBV6-5,once,TRBD1,TRBJ2-7,15,TGTGCCAGCAACCGAAACCGGGACAGGGCCGACGAGCAGTACTTC,CASNRNRDRADEQYF
TRBV30,-,-,TRBJ1-5,13,TGTGCCTGGAGTGGACAGGGCAATCAGCCCCAGCATTTT,CAWSGQGNQPQHF
TRBV19,-,TRBD1,TRBJ1-4,15,TGTGCCAGTAGTATGACCGGGACAGGGGCGGAAAAACTGTTTTTT,CASSMTGTGAEKLFF
TRBV28,-,-,TRBJ1-5,16,TGTGCCAGCAGTCCCACCCTGGAGGGCGGCAATCAGCCCCAGCATTTT,CASSPTLEGGNQPQHF
TRBV6-2/TRBV6-3,-,-,TRBJ1-4,15,TGTGCCAGCAGCCCGCAAGGAGGGCGGAATGAAAAACTGTTTTTT,CASSPQGGRNEKLFF
TRBV2,-,-,TRBJ1-3,16,TGTGCCAGCAACGCGACACCGCTTAACTCTGGAAACACCATATATTTT,CASNATPLNSGNTIYF
TRBV19,once,-,TRBJ2-3,17,TGTGCCAGTAGTATGAGACTAGTTTCAGCGGTCCCAGATACGCAGTATTTT,CASSMRLVSAVPDTQYF
TRBV9,-,TRBD1,TRBJ2-1,14,TGTGCCAGCAGCGTGACAGGGAAACACAATGAGCAGTTCTTC,CASSVTGKHNEQFF
TRBV5-4,-,TRBD1,TRBJ2-3,16,TGTGCCAGCAGCTTGGGGACAGGGGGAGGCACAGATACGCAGTATTTT,CASSLGTGGGTDTQYF
TRBV10-2,once,-,TRBJ1-2,12,TGCGCCAGCAGTGAGCGGGAGAGAGGCTACACCTTC,CASSERERGYTF
TRBV21-1,-,-,TRBJ1-4,19,TGTGCCAGCAGCAAAACGGGGGGACAGCTGCCCGCAACTAATGAAAAACTGTTTTTT,CASSKTGGQLPATNEKLFF
TRBV12-3/TRBV12-4,-,-,TRBJ2-7,12,TGTGCCAGCAGTTCGGGACTGTACGAGCAGTACTTC,CASSSGLYEQYF
TRBV3-1/TRBV3-2,-,-,TRBJ2-5,18,TGTGCCAGCAGCCAAGATCGGTCGTCGGGTAGGGGAGGAGAGACCCAGTACTTC,CASSQDRSSGRGGETQYF
TRBV7-6,-,-,TRBJ2-3,15,TGTGCCAGCAGCTTAGCGGACGGGTTCACAGATACGCAGTATTTT,CASSLADGFTDTQYF
TRBV19,-,TRBD1,TRBJ1-1,16,TGTGCCAGTAGCATTAACAGGGGCGTCAGCGTACCTGAAGCTTTCTTT,CASSINRGVSVPEAFF
TRBV5-6,-,-,TRBJ2-2,14,TGTGCCAGCAGCTTGGTGGGTGGGACCGGGGAGCTGTTTTTT,CASSLVGGTGELFF
TRBV25-1,-,TRBD1,TRBJ1-2,13,TGTGCCAGCAGTGTTACAACAGGGGGAGGCTACACCTTC,CASSVTTGGGYTF
TRBV19,-,-,TRBJ1-2,14,TGTGCCACCACCGCCTTGCCTTCTAACTATGGCTACACCTTC,CATTALPSNYGYTF